Shown below are 12 T cell receptor beta chains from a single sample sequenced in a study of shared clonotypes between healthy human individuals. Sequenced by immunoSEQ multiplex PCR; TCRdb stores in-frame clones only, minus some. The repertoire includes roughly 1,600,000 clones, roughly 98.5% of them detected once, and roughly 0.35% sits in the top ten. Sequences were obtained from naive CD4+ T cells sorted from blood. Documented subset: CD45RA+ positively selected. The receptor set was obtained from a man under 40 in good health.

The sample holds one count of this clone. The chain is built from TRBV7-3 and TRBJ2-3; no definite D call. The CDR3 contains 16 residues. The germline CDR1 and CDR2 sequences are SGHTA and FQGTGA. V was trimmed by 1 base and J by 2 bases, leaving 13 bases between them. CDR3 loop: CASSLIGHVTTDTQYF. In nucleotides, the CDR3 is TGTGCCAGCAGCTTAATCGGTCACGTAACCACAGATACGCAGTATTTT.

The genes are TRBV29-1 and TRBJ2-7; no firm D call. Germline CDR1 is SQVTM and CDR2 is ANQGSEA. The V end was cut by 4 bases, the J end by 3 bases, with 10 bases between. The length of the CDR3 is 12 residues. The CDR3 sequence is CSVVSVIYEQYF. Written as DNA, the CDR3 is TGCAGCGTTGTTTCTGTAATCTACGAGCAGTACTTC.

This chain uses TRBV5-1 with TRBJ2-1; D might be TRBD2 (6 bases). The CDR3 consists of 14 residues. CDR1 is SGHRS, CDR2 YFSETQ, per germline. The V and J ends lost 4 bases and 3 bases respectively, with 11 bases between them. CDR3 nucleotides: TGCGCCAGCAGCCCGGGGGACGACTACAATGAGCAGTTCTTC. Protein sequence: CASSPGDDYNEQFF.

The rearrangement uses TRBV28 and TRBJ2-2, with TRBD2 identical over 7 bases. This CDR3 has 14 amino acids. From germline, CDR1 is MDHEN and CDR2 SYDVKM. With 5 bases clipped from V and 6 bases from J, the junction kept 6 bases outside the gene matches. CDR3 bases: TGTGCCAGCAGTGGACTAGTCGGTGCCGGGGAGCTGTTTTTT. This codes for CASSGLVGAGELFF.

The chain joins TRBV29-1 to TRBJ2-5, with D uncertain. The V and J ends lost 7 bases and 5 bases respectively, with 11 bases between them. CDR3 length equals 11 residues. Per germline, CDR1 SQVTM and CDR2 ANQGSEA. CDR3 in amino acids: CSGELMETQYF. The CDR3 nucleotides are TGCAGCGGGGAACTGATGGAGACCCAGTACTTC.

V is TRBV4-1 and J is TRBJ2-3, with TRBD1 as a possible D gene (6 bases). The germline V and J ends were trimmed by 2 bases and 14 bases, with 14 bases remaining between them. CDR3 length: 12 amino acids. Germline V gene sequence: CDR1 MGHRA, CDR2 YSYEKL. The CDR3 protein is CASSQSGRGMYF. In nucleotides, the CDR3 is TGCGCCAGCAGCCAAAGCGGCAGGGGAATGTATTTT.

The V call is TRBV6-5, the J call TRBJ2-7; TRBD1 matches at 7 bases. In germline, CDR1 is MNHEY, CDR2 SVGAGI. This CDR3 has 15 amino acids. V was pared by 0 bases and J by 7 bases, with 9 bases of the junction left unmatched. CDR3 coding DNA: TGTGCCAGCAGTTACTCAAGGGGGCGCCTAAGGGAGCAGTACTTC. This sequence encodes CASSYSRGRLREQYF.

The chain couples TRBV18 to TRBJ2-5; the D is unclear. The germline CDR1 and CDR2 sequences are KGHSH and LQKENI. This CDR3 spans 12 amino acids. Trimming stripped 2 bases from V and 4 bases from J, with 5 bases between. This CDR3 reads CASSPFAETQYF. The CDR3 DNA is TGTGCCAGCTCACCATTTGCAGAGACCCAGTACTTC.

The chain carries TRBV14 and TRBJ2-1; D gene unclear. CDR3 length: 16 amino acids. Trimming shortened V by 2 bases and J by 1 base, and 12 bases separated the two germline ends. Germline CDR1 SGHDN, CDR2 FVKESK. This CDR3 is CASSQNNRGSYNEQFF. CDR3 in DNA: TGTGCCAGCAGCCAAAATAATCGCGGATCCTACAATGAGCAGTTCTTC.

The rearrangement uses TRBV7-2 and TRBJ2-7; possible D gene TRBD2, 5 bases. Germline V gene data show CDR1 as SGHTA and CDR2 as FQGNSA. This CDR3 has 13 amino acids. V gave up 5 bases and J gave up 4 bases, with 12 bases separating them. CDR3: CASSHRTAYEQYF. CDR3 DNA sequence: TGTGCCAGCAGCCACCGGACTGCATACGAGCAGTACTTC. The full variable domain, in which reference TRBV7-2 and TRBJ2-7 provide the parts outside the CDR3, is GAGVSQSPSNKVTEKGKDVELRCDPISGHTALYWYRQSLGQGLEFLIYFQGNSAPDKSGLPSDRFSAERTGGSVSTLTIQRTQQEDSAVYLCASSHRTAYEQYFGPGTRLTVT.

This clone was detected only once. The rearrangement uses TRBV28 and TRBJ2-7; D is uncertain. The germline V gene has CDR1 MDHEN and CDR2 SYDVKM. Trimming stripped 5 bases from V and 2 bases from J, with 19 bases between. The CDR3 sequence is 16 residues long. In DNA, the CDR3 is TGTGCCAGCAGTCCGCCCAAACAGCATCGGGCCTACGAGCAGTACTTC. It codes for CASSPPKQHRAYEQYF. The whole variable domain, filled in from reference TRBV28 and TRBJ2-7, reads DVKVTQSSRYLVKRTGEKVFLECVQDMDHENMFWYRQDPGLGLRLIYFSYDVKMKEKGDIPEGYSVSREKKERFSLILESASTNQTSMYLCASSPPKQHRAYEQYFGPGTRLTVT.

The chain combines TRBV5-1 with TRBJ2-1; unclear D gene. The CDR3 consists of 15 residues. Germline V CDR1 and CDR2: SGHRS, YFSETQ. Trimming stripped 0 bases from V and 0 bases from J, with 7 bases between. The CDR3: CASSLGENSYNEQFF. The CDR3 DNA reads TGCGCCAGCAGCTTGGGGGAAAACTCCTACAATGAGCAGTTCTTC.